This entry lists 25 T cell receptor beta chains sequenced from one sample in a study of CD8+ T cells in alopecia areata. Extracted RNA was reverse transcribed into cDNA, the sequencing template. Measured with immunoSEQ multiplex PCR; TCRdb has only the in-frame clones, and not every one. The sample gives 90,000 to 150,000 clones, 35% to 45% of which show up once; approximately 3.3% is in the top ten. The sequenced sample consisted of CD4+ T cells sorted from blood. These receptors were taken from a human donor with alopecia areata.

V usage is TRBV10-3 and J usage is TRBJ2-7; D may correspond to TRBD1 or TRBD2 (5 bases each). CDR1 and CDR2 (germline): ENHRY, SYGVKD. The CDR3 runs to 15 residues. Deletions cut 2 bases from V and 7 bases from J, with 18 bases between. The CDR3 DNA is TGTGCCATCAGTGAGCCTACCGGACGGGACGGTGAGCAGTACTTC. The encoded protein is CAISEPTGRDGEQYF.

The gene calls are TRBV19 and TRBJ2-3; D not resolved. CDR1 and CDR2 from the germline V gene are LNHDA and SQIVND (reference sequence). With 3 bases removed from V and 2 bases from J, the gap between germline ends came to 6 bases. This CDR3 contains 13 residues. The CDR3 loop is CASSILNTDTQYF. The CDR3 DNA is TGTGCCAGTAGTATCTTAAACACAGATACGCAGTATTTT.

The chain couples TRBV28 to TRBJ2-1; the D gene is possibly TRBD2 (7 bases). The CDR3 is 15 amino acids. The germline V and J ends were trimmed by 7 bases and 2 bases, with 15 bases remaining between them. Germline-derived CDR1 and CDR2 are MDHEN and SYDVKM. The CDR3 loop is CASTPRGRAYNEQFF. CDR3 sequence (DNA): TGTGCCAGCACCCCAAGGGGGAGGGCCTACAATGAGCAGTTCTTC.

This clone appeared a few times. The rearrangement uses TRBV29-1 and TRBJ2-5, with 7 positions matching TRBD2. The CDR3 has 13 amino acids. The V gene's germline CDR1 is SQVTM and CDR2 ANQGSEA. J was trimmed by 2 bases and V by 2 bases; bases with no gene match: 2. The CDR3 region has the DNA TGCAGCGTTGAACTAGCGGAACAAGAGACCCAGTACTTC. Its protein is CSVELAEQETQYF.

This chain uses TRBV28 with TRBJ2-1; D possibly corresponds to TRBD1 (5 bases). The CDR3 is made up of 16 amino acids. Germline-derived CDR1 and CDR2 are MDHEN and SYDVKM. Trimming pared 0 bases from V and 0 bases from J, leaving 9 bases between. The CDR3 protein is CASSLWTESSYNEQFF. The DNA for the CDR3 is TGTGCCAGCAGTTTATGGACAGAGAGCTCCTACAATGAGCAGTTCTTC.

CDR3 bases: TGTGCCAGCAGCTTATCGCCGACGCTCTCCTACGAGCAGTACTTC. Translating gives CASSLSPTLSYEQYF. V is TRBV11-2 and J is TRBJ2-7; D not resolved. CDR1 and CDR2 (germline): SGHAT, FQNNGV. The CDR3 extends over 15 amino acids. Trimming shortened V by 2 bases and J by 0 bases, and 11 bases separated the two germline ends.

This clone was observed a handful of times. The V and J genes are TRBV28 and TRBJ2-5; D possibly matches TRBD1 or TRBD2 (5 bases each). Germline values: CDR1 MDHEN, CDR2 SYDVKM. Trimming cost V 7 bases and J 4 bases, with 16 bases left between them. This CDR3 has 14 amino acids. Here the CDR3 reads CASKGSGSPETQYF. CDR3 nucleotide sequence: TGTGCCAGCAAGGGGTCGGGGAGTCCAGAGACCCAGTACTTC. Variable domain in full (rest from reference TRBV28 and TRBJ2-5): DVKVTQSSRYLVKRTGEKVFLECVQDMDHENMFWYRQDPGLGLRLIYFSYDVKMKEKGDIPEGYSVSREKKERFSLILESASTNQTSMYLCASKGSGSPETQYFGPGTRLLVL.

CDR3 in DNA: TGTGCCAGCAGCTTAGACCAGGGCTTGGAGCAGTTCTTC. Its protein product is CASSLDQGLEQFF. V gene TRBV7-3 combines with J gene TRBJ2-1; D might be TRBD1 (5 bases). The germline CDR1 and CDR2 sequences are SGHTA and FQGTGA. This CDR3 has 13 residues. Trimming cost V 2 bases and J 10 bases, with 12 bases left between them.

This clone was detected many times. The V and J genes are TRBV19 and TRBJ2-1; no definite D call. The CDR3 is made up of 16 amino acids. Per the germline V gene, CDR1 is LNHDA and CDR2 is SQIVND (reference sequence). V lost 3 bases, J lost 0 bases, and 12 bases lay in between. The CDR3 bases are TGTGCCAGTAGTATTAGACGGAGAAGCTCCTACAATGAGCAGTTCTTC. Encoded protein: CASSIRRRSSYNEQFF.

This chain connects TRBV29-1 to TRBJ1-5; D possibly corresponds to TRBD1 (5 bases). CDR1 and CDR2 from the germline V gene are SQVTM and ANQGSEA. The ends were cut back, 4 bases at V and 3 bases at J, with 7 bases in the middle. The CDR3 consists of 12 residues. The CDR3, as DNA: TGCAGCGTTGGGGGGAACAATCAGCCCCAGCATTTT. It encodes CSVGGNNQPQHF.

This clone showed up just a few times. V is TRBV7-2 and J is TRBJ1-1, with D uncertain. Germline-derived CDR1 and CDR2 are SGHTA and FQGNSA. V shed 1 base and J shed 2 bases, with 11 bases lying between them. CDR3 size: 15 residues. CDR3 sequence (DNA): TGTGCCAGCAGCTTAGACATAGCCTCAAACACTGAAGCTTTCTTT. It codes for CASSLDIASNTEAFF.

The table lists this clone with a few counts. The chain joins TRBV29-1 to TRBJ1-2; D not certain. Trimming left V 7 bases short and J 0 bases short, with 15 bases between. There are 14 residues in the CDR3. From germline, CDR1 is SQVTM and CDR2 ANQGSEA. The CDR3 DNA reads TGCAGCGCCTCCGCACGGCGTCCTAACTATGGCTACACCTTC. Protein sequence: CSASARRPNYGYTF.

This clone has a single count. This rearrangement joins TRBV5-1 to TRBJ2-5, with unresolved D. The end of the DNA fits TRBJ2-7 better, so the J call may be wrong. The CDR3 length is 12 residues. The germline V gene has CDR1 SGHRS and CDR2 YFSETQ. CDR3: CASSLGAYEQYF. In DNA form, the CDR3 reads TGCGCCAGCAGCTTGGGAGCCTACGAGCAGTACTTC.

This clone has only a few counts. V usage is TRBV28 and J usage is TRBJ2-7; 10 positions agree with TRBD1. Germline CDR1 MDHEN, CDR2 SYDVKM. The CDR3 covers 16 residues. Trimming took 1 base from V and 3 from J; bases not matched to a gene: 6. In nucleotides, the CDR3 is TGTGCCAGCAGTTTATTTGGGACAGGGGTCGGCTACGAGCAGTACTTC. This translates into CASSLFGTGVGYEQYF.

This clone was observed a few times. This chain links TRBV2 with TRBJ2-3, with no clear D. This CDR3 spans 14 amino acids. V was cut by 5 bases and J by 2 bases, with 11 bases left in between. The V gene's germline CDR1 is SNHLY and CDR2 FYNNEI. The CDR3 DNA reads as TGTGCCAGCAGTCTTCTTTACCCCACAGATACGCAGTATTTT. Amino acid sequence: CASSLLYPTDTQYF.

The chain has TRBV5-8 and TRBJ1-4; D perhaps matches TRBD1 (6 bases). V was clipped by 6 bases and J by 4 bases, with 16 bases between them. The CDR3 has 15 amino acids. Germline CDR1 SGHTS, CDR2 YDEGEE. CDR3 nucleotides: TGTGCCAGCACCCTTGCCAGGGGCGGTAATGAAAAACTGTTTTTT. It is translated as CASTLARGGNEKLFF.

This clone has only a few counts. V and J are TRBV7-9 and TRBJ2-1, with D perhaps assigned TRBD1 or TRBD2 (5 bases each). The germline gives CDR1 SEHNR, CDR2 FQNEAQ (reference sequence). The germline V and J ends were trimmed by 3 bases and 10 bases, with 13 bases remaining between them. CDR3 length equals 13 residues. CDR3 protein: CASSFMGVGEQFF. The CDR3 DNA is TGTGCCAGCAGCTTTATGGGGGTTGGGGAGCAGTTCTTC.

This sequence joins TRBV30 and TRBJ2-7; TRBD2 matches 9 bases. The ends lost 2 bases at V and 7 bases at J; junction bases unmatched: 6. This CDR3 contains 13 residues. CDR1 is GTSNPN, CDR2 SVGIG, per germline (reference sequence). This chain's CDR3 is CAWSIGSGREQYF. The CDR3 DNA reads TGTGCCTGGAGTATAGGTAGCGGGAGAGAGCAGTACTTC.

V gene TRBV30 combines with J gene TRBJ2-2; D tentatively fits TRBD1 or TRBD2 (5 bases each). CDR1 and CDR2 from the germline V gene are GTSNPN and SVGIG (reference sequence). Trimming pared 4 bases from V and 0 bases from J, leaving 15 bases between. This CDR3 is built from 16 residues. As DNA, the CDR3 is TGTGCCTGGACGGGACGGCTGAACTCGAACACCGGGGAGCTGTTTTTT. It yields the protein CAWTGRLNSNTGELFF.

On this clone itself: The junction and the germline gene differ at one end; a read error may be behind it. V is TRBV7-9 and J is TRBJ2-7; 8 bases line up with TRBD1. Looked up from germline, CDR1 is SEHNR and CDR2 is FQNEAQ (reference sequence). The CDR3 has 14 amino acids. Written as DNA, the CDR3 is TGTGCCAGCAGCATTCGGACAGGGTCCTCCGAGCAGTACTTC. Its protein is CASSIRTGSSEQYF.

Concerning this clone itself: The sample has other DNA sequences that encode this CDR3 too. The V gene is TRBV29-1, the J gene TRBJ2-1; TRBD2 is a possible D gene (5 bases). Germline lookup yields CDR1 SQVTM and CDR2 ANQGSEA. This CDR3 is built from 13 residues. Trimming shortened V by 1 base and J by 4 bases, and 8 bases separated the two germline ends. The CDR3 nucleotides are TGCAGCGTTGAAGGGACTCTTTACAATGAGCAGTTCTTC. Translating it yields CSVEGTLYNEQFF.

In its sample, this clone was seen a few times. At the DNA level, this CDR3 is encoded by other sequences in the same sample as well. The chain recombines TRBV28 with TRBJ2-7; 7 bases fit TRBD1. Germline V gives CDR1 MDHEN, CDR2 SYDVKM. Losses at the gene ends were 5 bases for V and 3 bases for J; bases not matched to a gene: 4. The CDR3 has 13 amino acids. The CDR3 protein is CASSLDRDYEQYF. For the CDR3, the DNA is TGTGCCAGCAGTCTCGACAGGGACTACGAGCAGTACTTC.

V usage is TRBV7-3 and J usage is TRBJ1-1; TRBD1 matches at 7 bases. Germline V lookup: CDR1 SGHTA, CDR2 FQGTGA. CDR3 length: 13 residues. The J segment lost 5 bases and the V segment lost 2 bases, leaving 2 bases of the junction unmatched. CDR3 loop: CASSLGGQTEAFF. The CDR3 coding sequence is TGTGCCAGCAGCTTAGGGGGACAGACTGAAGCTTTCTTT.

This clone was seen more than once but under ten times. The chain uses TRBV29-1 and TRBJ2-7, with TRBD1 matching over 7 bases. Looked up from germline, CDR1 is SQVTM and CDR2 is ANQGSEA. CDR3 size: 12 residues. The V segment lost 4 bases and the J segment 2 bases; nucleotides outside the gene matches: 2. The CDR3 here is CSVAGQTYEQYF. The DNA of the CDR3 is TGCAGCGTTGCGGGACAGACCTACGAGCAGTACTTC.

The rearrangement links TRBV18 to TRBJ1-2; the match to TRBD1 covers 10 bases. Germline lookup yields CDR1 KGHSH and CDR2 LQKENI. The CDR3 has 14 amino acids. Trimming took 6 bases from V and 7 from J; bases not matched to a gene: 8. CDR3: CASSPGQGVFGYTF. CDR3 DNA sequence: TGTGCCAGCTCCCCAGGACAGGGGGTCTTTGGCTACACCTTC. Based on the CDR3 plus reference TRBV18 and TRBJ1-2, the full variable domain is NAGVMQNPRHLVRRRGQEARLRCSPMKGHSHVYWYRQLPEEGLKFMVYLQKENIIDESGMPKERFSAEFPKEGPSILRIQQVVRGDSAAYFCASSPGQGVFGYTFGSGTRLTVV.